Included here is one TCR beta chain sequence, with context. These data originate in a study of blood T cell repertoires in COVID-19. Study-level background: Samples representing acute and convalescent COVID-19 were sourced from the United States, Italy and Spain. Nucleic acid was either cDNA or gDNA, and it came from T cells, B-cell-depleted T cells, or PBMCs.

In the study's own analysis: Reference gene primers were amplified, and this amplification served to estimate nucleated cell counts. Repertoires were generated with immunoSEQ multiplex PCR, while TCRdb's copy carries only in-frame clones and drops some. Clonal size and the V and J genes are those of that table, whereas D and trimming came from the DNA. The top ten clones hold 7.8% of a sample with about 54,000 clones, over 75% of them seen once. Sequenced input: peripheral blood. The TCR originated in a man aged 50 or older with active COVID-19.

The CDR3 here is CASSLRYGGSTEAFF. In DNA form, the CDR3 reads TGTGCCAGCAGCTTAAGATATGGGGGGAGCACTGAAGCTTTCTTT. This sequence joins TRBV7-9 and TRBJ1-1, with D perhaps TRBD1 (5 bases). This CDR3 contains 15 residues. V was clipped by 2 bases and J by 4 bases, with 14 bases between them. Per germline, CDR1 SEHNR and CDR2 FQNEAQ (reference sequence).